This TCR beta chain was observed in a study of cytomegalovirus exposure and HLA in healthy donors. Study-wide findings and caveats: Earlier analysis found most TCR beta V segments productive about 90% or about 30% of the time.

Germline lookup yields CDR1 MGHRA and CDR2 YSYEKL. Trimming took 1 base from V and 2 from J; bases not matched to a gene: 5. The CDR3 is 16 residues long. Note on this clone: Its antigen remains unidentified.

60 Vbeta and 13 Jbeta primers were used in PCR. Libraries were prepared by immunoSEQ multiplex PCR; TCRdb keeps only in-frame clonotypes and omits some of them. The sample lists approximately 150,000 clones, over 80% occurring once. The rearrangement uses TRBV4-1 and TRBJ1-2; 9 nucleotides agree with TRBD1. The sequence derives from a male donor in good health and CMV-seronegative. Sequenced: PBMCs. The DNA of the CDR3 is TGCGCCAGCAGCCAAGGGGTAGGACAGGGGAACTATGGCTACACCTTC. This encodes CASSQGVGQGNYGYTF.